A single sample is the source of the 22 T cell receptor beta chains below, sequenced in a study of CD8 T cells in Susac syndrome. Random hexamers were used to reverse transcribe an amount of roughly 0.45 to 1 ug RNA. TCRdb reprocessed the immunoSEQ multiplex PCR reads via MiXCR and lists one record per CDR3 protein. The sample includes approximately 80,000 distinct CDR3 sequences, around nine tenths seen only once; the top ten take about 0.52%. Sequencing was carried out using CD8+ T cells from PBMCs. The origin of the receptors is a human donor with multiple sclerosis.

The V and J genes are TRBV27 and TRBJ2-7, with D unresolved. Germline V lookup: CDR1 MNHEY, CDR2 SMNVEV (reference sequence). This CDR3 spans 14 amino acids. V lost 4 bases, J lost 6 bases, and 16 bases lay in between. This CDR3 is CASSYRAWVGEQYF. As DNA, the CDR3 is TGTGCCAGCAGTTACCGGGCCTGGGTGGGCGAGCAGTACTTC.

V gene TRBV9 combines with J gene TRBJ2-3; 10 bases line up with TRBD1. The CDR3 is 16 residues long. The junction had 10 bases not matched to a gene; V was cut back by 4 bases and J by 5 bases. CDR1 and CDR2 (germline): SGDLS, YYNGEE. The CDR3 bases are TGTGCCAGCAGCCCTCCCGGGACAGGGGAAGTAGATACGCAGTATTTT. As protein: CASSPPGTGEVDTQYF.

V and J are TRBV27 and TRBJ2-7, with D unclear. V was trimmed by 1 base and J by 5 bases, leaving 12 bases between them. This CDR3 spans 14 amino acids. The germline V gene encodes CDR1 MNHEY and CDR2 SMNVEV (reference sequence). Written as DNA, the CDR3 is TGTGCCAGCAGTTTATACCCACAAGGCCACGAGCAGTACTTC. Its translation is CASSLYPQGHEQYF.

The chain recombines TRBV5-1 with TRBJ2-2; TRBD2 agrees at 7 bases. The V segment lost 3 bases and the J segment 7 bases; nucleotides outside the gene matches: 3. Germline assignment: CDR1 SGHRS and CDR2 YFSETQ. This CDR3 is built from 13 residues. This chain's CDR3 is CASSYGGIGELFF. DNA for the CDR3: TGCGCCAGCAGCTACGGGGGGATCGGGGAGCTGTTTTTT.

The chain is built from TRBV12-3 or TRBV12-4 and TRBJ2-7, with a possible D match to TRBD2 (5 bases). Deletions cut 0 bases from V and 6 bases from J, with 9 bases between. The CDR3 extends over 13 amino acids. The CDR3 sequence: CASSLALEGEQYF. CDR3 DNA sequence: TGTGCCAGCAGTTTAGCCCTAGAGGGCGAGCAGTACTTC.

The CDR3 reads CASSVGMGTQYF. The CDR3 nucleotides read TGTGCCAGCAGCGTAGGTATGGGGACCCAGTACTTC. This sequence joins TRBV9 and TRBJ2-5; D gene unclear. The ends were cut back, 0 bases at V and 7 bases at J, with 7 bases in the middle. This CDR3 region has 12 residues. Germline assignment: CDR1 SGDLS and CDR2 YYNGEE.

The gene calls are TRBV13 and TRBJ2-5, with D perhaps TRBD1 (5 bases). CDR3 size: 14 residues. Germline loops: CDR1 PRHDT, CDR2 FYEKMQ (reference sequence). V was clipped by 1 base and J by 3 bases, with 9 bases between them. The CDR3 DNA sequence: TGTGCCAGCAGCTTAGTGGGGCGAAAAGAGACCCAGTACTTC. As protein: CASSLVGRKETQYF. Together with reference TRBV13 and TRBJ2-5, the CDR3 gives the full variable domain: AAGVIQSPRHLIKEKRETATLKCYPIPRHDTVYWYQQGPGQDPQFLISFYEKMQSDKGSIPDRFSAQQFSDYHSELNMSSLELGDSALYFCASSLVGRKETQYFGPGTRLLVL.

The chain is built from TRBV28 and TRBJ2-1; D unclear. Germline V gives CDR1 MDHEN, CDR2 SYDVKM. This CDR3 spans 16 amino acids. The germline V and J ends were trimmed by 7 bases and 4 bases, with 20 bases remaining between them. The CDR3 DNA reads TGTGCCAGCACCAGATCTTTCGGGCAGGTGTACAATGAGCAGTTCTTC. Encoded protein: CASTRSFGQVYNEQFF.

The chain joins TRBV5-1 to TRBJ2-1; 8 bases are a match to TRBD1. V trimming: 4 bases; J trimming: 2 bases; junction bases outside the gene matches: 8. This CDR3 contains 16 residues. Germline loops: CDR1 SGHRS, CDR2 YFSETQ. This CDR3 is CASSQGETGAYNEQFF. CDR3 DNA sequence: TGCGCCAGCAGCCAGGGCGAGACAGGGGCCTACAATGAGCAGTTCTTC.

The chain is built from TRBV29-1 and TRBJ1-1, with D possibly being TRBD1 (6 bases). The germline V and J ends were trimmed by 6 bases and 0 bases, with 8 bases remaining between them. Per the germline V gene, CDR1 is SQVTM and CDR2 is ANQGSEA. The CDR3 consists of 12 residues. CDR3 protein: CSVRGMNTEAFF. DNA of the CDR3: TGCAGCGTCAGGGGAATGAACACTGAAGCTTTCTTT.

This chain joins TRBV20-1 and TRBJ2-5, with TRBD2 as a possible D gene (6 bases). Germline V gene sequence: CDR1 DFQATT, CDR2 SNEGSKA (reference sequence). The CDR3 has 15 amino acids. V lost 1 base and J 1 base, leaving 13 bases between the germline ends. The CDR3 coding sequence is TGCAGTGCTAGAGGGGGACTCCGGGTCCAAGAGACCCAGTACTTC. This gives the protein CSARGGLRVQETQYF.

V is TRBV5-4 and J is TRBJ2-3; no definite D call. The CDR3 is made up of 12 amino acids. Trimming removed 3 bases at V and 5 bases at J, with 7 bases between. The germline V gene encodes CDR1 SGHNT and CDR2 YYREEE (reference sequence). For the CDR3, the DNA is TGTGCCAGCAGCTCGTGGGGAGATACGCAGTATTTT. The encoded protein is CASSSWGDTQYF.

This chain connects TRBV28 to TRBJ2-1; TRBD1 aligns across 12 bases. The CDR3 loop spans 16 amino acids. From germline, CDR1 is MDHEN and CDR2 SYDVKM. With V trimmed by 2 bases and J by 9 bases, 8 bases remained unmatched. CDR3: CASSLPPGQGASEQFF. In nucleotides, the CDR3 is TGTGCCAGCAGTTTACCTCCGGGACAGGGGGCAAGTGAGCAGTTCTTC.

This chain connects TRBV20-1 to TRBJ2-1; weak D call: TRBD2 (6 bases). The CDR3 is made up of 14 amino acids. The V end was cut by 3 bases, the J end by 3 bases, with 12 bases between. Germline CDR1 reads DFQATT; CDR2 reads SNEGSKA (reference sequence). As DNA, the CDR3 is TGCAGTGCTAGTGACGGGAGTGTCTACAATGAGCAGTTCTTC. It codes for CSASDGSVYNEQFF.

In DNA form, the CDR3 reads TGTGCTAGTGGCCTTGGGGTAGGGGCCGAGCAGTACTTC. It is translated as CASGLGVGAEQYF. The chain uses TRBV12-5 and TRBJ2-7, with a possible D match to TRBD1 (5 bases). Per the germline V gene, CDR1 is LGHNT and CDR2 is FRNRAP. The CDR3 covers 13 residues. Trimming shortened V by 6 bases and J by 6 bases, and 15 bases separated the two germline ends.

The chain carries TRBV7-6 and TRBJ1-3, with D unclear. With 1 base removed from V and 1 base from J, the gap between germline ends came to 2 bases. The CDR3 is made up of 13 amino acids. Germline assignment: CDR1 SGHVS and CDR2 FNYEAQ. CDR3 region: CASSLGSGNTIYF. DNA for the CDR3: TGTGCCAGCAGCTTAGGGTCTGGAAACACCATATATTTT.

This clonotype appeared a single time. The chain employs TRBV5-6 and TRBJ2-1; D is undetermined. The CDR3 has 13 amino acids. Trimming pared 3 bases from V and 5 bases from J, leaving 9 bases between. Germline V gene data show CDR1 as SGHDT and CDR2 as YYEEEE. The CDR3 DNA follows: TGTGCCAGCAGCTCGGACGTTGACAATGAGCAGTTCTTC. Its protein is CASSSDVDNEQFF.

J is TRBJ2-5 and V is TRBV16; D uncertain. The CDR3 sequence is 17 residues long. Germline CDR1 reads KGHSY; CDR2 reads FQNENV. Trimming took 0 bases from V and 0 from J, leaving 14 bases between them. CDR3 sequence (DNA): TGTGCCAGCAGCCAATCTACCCCAGCCAGGTACCAAGAGACCCAGTACTTC. It codes for CASSQSTPARYQETQYF.

The chain is built from TRBV14 and TRBJ1-2; D might be TRBD1 (5 bases). Trimming removed 1 base at V and 4 bases at J, with 10 bases between. This CDR3 is built from 14 residues. The germline V gene encodes CDR1 SGHDN and CDR2 FVKESK. CDR3 residues: CASSQVGTAYGYTF. The CDR3 nucleotides read TGTGCCAGCAGCCAAGTTGGGACGGCCTATGGCTACACCTTC.

The V and J genes are TRBV11-2 and TRBJ1-1; D perhaps matches TRBD1 (5 bases). Trimming shortened V by 5 bases and J by 4 bases, and 14 bases separated the two germline ends. Germline assignment: CDR1 SGHAT and CDR2 FQNNGV. This CDR3 region has 14 residues. CDR3 loop: CASSLLRETTEAFF. The CDR3 DNA sequence: TGTGCCAGCAGCCTACTCAGGGAGACCACTGAAGCTTTCTTT.

V gene TRBV19 combines with J gene TRBJ1-1, with a tentative D call TRBD1 (6 bases). The CDR3 extends over 13 amino acids. Germline-derived CDR1 and CDR2 are LNHDA and SQIVND (reference sequence). Trimming removed 5 bases from V and 6 bases from J, with 13 bases in between. For the CDR3, the DNA is TGTGCCAGTAGTGCCGCCACAGGGTCTGAAGCTTTCTTT. Its translation is CASSAATGSEAFF.

This chain joins TRBV2 and TRBJ2-7, with TRBD2 identical over 15 bases. The germline V gene encodes CDR1 SNHLY and CDR2 FYNNEI. The J segment lost 2 bases and the V segment lost 3 bases, leaving 2 bases of the junction unmatched. This CDR3 contains 16 residues. CDR3 sequence reads: CASSERTSGRAYEQYF. The CDR3, as DNA: TGTGCCAGCAGTGAGAGGACTAGCGGGAGGGCCTACGAGCAGTACTTC.